The sequence of this T cell receptor (beta chain) was determined in a study of T cell responses to AZD1222 COVID-19 vaccine. Whole-study results and caveats: Clonal diversity was possibly underestimated, and white British individuals and females predominated among donors.

The CDR3 sequence is 14 residues long. Germline CDR1 and CDR2: MNHEY and SMNVEV (reference sequence). Trimming took off 5 bases at V and 5 bases at J, with 12 bases between the two ends. In regard to this clone: Its target is not known.

Some clones are missing from TCRdb's copy, which holds only in-frame ones; the method was immunoSEQ multiplex PCR. The sample includes 140,000 or so clones, almost 90% seen only once; the top ten take nearly 3.5%. Source: peripheral blood, taken on day 0 of AZD1222 vaccination. This rearrangement joins TRBV27 to TRBJ1-4; unclear D gene. This TCR was recovered from an adult in good health. The CDR3 region has the DNA TGTGCCAGCAGTAAGGCGGGTCCAAATGAAAAACTGTTTTTT. Translated, it gives CASSKAGPNEKLFF.